The clone carrying this TCR beta chain was found once. The sample comes from a study of OX40 agonist ivuxolimab in advanced cancers. Overall study context: With a range of 23 to 79, age averaged approximately 60 years, and 65% to 85% were male.

Profiling relied on immunoSEQ multiplex PCR, and the TCRdb table lists in-frame clones only, not all of them. The sample lists around 78,000 clones, roughly 80% occurring once. The CDR3 runs to 17 residues. The trim removed 5 bases at V and 8 bases at J, leaving 16 bases unmatched. Germline CDR1 LNHDA, CDR2 SQIVND (reference sequence). The rearrangement links TRBV19 to TRBJ2-3, with TRBD2 matching 10 bases. The sequence derives from an adult with an advanced solid tumor such as melanoma, head and neck, liver or kidney cancer. The material was CD4+ or CD8+ T cells sorted from blood, obtained in a trial of the OX40 agonist ivuxolimab. CDR3 residues: CASSVSGGLAGVGTQYF. CDR3 DNA: TGTGCCAGTAGTGTCTCGGGTGGCCTAGCGGGAGTTGGTACGCAGTATTTT.